Listed below are T cell receptor beta chains from one sample, sequenced in a study of CD8 T cells in Susac syndrome. TCRdb analysed the immunoSEQ multiplex PCR reads with MiXCR anew, one entry per CDR3 protein. Found here are around 130,000 distinct CDR3 sequences, around 95% of them singletons; the top ten hold 0.095% to 0.1%. The sequencing input was CD4+ T cells from PBMCs. The receptors were sampled from a human donor in good health. Both conserved end residues are part of each CDR3. Clone size is shown for a subset of rows, as once, few, many or a class of expanded clone.

abundance: NA; v_gene: TRBV6-6; CDR3aa: CASSYSAGKGTEAFF
abundance: NA; v_gene: TRBV5-6; CDR3aa: CASSVGGLAKNIQYF
abundance: NA; v_gene: TRBV4-2; CDR3aa: CASSRAAQETQYF
abundance: NA; v_gene: TRBV29-1; CDR3aa: CSVSPRADETQYF
abundance: NA; v_gene: TRBV3-1; CDR3aa: CASSQSGRATYEQYF
abundance: NA; v_gene: TRBV5-1; CDR3aa: CASSLAPGTGIETQYF
abundance: NA; v_gene: TRBV29-1; CDR3aa: CSVALAWNEQFF
abundance: NA; v_gene: TRBV5-1; CDR3aa: CASSLNTGREKLFF
abundance: NA; v_gene: TRBV18; CDR3aa: CASSPQNRGTQYF
abundance: NA; v_gene: TRBV9; CDR3aa: CASSAYLGAGGPLNEQFF
abundance: NA; v_gene: TRBV7-9; CDR3aa: CASSLWTFSGANVLTF
abundance: NA; v_gene: TRBV12-3/TRBV12-4; CDR3aa: CASTSTGTYEQYF
abundance: NA; v_gene: TRBV5-6; CDR3aa: CASSRDRQSYNEQFF
abundance: NA; v_gene: TRBV7-9; CDR3aa: CASSPRTGGNYGYTF
abundance: once; v_gene: TRBV20-1; CDR3aa: CSARSGQGPGETQYF
abundance: NA; v_gene: TRBV7-6; CDR3aa: CASSLVLAGDSYNEQFF
abundance: NA; v_gene: TRBV12-3/TRBV12-4; CDR3aa: CASSRRTGGYTF
abundance: NA; v_gene: TRBV19; CDR3aa: CASSKGLAGAPYNEQFF
abundance: NA; v_gene: TRBV23-1; CDR3aa: CASSQSRTSGSNEQFF
abundance: NA; v_gene: TRBV6-5; CDR3aa: CASSDTGKITEAFF
abundance: NA; v_gene: TRBV7-2; CDR3aa: CASSSPGQGDYGYTF
abundance: NA; v_gene: TRBV7-2; CDR3aa: CASSLAGQAGQETQYF
abundance: NA; v_gene: TRBV20-1; CDR3aa: CSALPGGGEGGYTF
abundance: once; v_gene: TRBV20-1; CDR3aa: CSARDARGPETQYF
abundance: NA; v_gene: TRBV2; CDR3aa: CASKVGQGVLNTEAFF
abundance: NA; v_gene: TRBV7-9; CDR3aa: CASSGGAEAYNEQFF
abundance: NA; v_gene: TRBV12-5; CDR3aa: CASGQFPGRGSHEQYF
abundance: NA; v_gene: TRBV7-8; CDR3aa: CASSLRTGRFFTGELFF
abundance: few; v_gene: TRBV30; CDR3aa: CAWRRATNTEAFF
abundance: NA; v_gene: TRBV3-1; CDR3aa: CASSHPGAKETQYF
abundance: NA; v_gene: TRBV27; CDR3aa: CASSPLSATNEKLFF
abundance: NA; v_gene: TRBV3-1; CDR3aa: CASSQTGTVMNTEAFF
abundance: NA; v_gene: TRBV16; CDR3aa: CASSLRASYTGELFF
abundance: NA; v_gene: TRBV5-1; CDR3aa: CASSGGGHSSYNEQFF
abundance: NA; v_gene: TRBV5-1; CDR3aa: CASSLVASTDNMHEQFF
abundance: NA; v_gene: TRBV5-1; CDR3aa: CASSLDGTGPYGYTF
abundance: NA; v_gene: TRBV3-1; CDR3aa: CASSQDRRGQTCSYNEQFF
abundance: NA; v_gene: TRBV6-1; CDR3aa: CASSEDMGTEAFF
abundance: NA; v_gene: TRBV7-9; CDR3aa: CASSLPAAGVNEQFF
abundance: NA; v_gene: TRBV29-1; CDR3aa: CSVFVQPGTGELFF
abundance: once; v_gene: TRBV27; CDR3aa: CATLSPGAVFNTGELFF
abundance: NA; v_gene: TRBV27; CDR3aa: CASSLIFRGNTEAFF
abundance: NA; v_gene: TRBV7-2; CDR3aa: CASSLDGGRARNEQFF
abundance: NA; v_gene: TRBV18; CDR3aa: CASSPPLGRETQYF
abundance: NA; v_gene: TRBV28; CDR3aa: CASSYRPLEQYF
abundance: once; v_gene: TRBV5-1; CDR3aa: CASSRRTSGNNEQFF
abundance: once; v_gene: TRBV20-1; CDR3aa: CSAKGGLAGYNEQFF
abundance: NA; v_gene: TRBV3-1; CDR3aa: CASSQNTWGTEAFF
abundance: NA; v_gene: TRBV20-1; CDR3aa: CSASLAGDYADTQYF
abundance: NA; v_gene: TRBV7-9; CDR3aa: CASSAKGSGELFF
abundance: NA; v_gene: TRBV7-9; CDR3aa: CASSFMTGGTEAFF
abundance: NA; v_gene: TRBV3-1; CDR3aa: CASSQSGARGYTF
abundance: once; v_gene: TRBV2; CDR3aa: CASSEQDSNYGYTF
abundance: NA; v_gene: TRBV5-4; CDR3aa: CASSKTNEQFF
abundance: NA; v_gene: TRBV7-7; CDR3aa: CASSSGRAWEETQYF